The 5 T cell receptor beta chains in this list originate from one sample, sequenced in a study of neurological immune-mediated disorders. Via MiXCR, TCRdb re-called the 5' RACE reads, giving one row per CDR3 protein. The table has around 16,000 distinct CDR3 sequences, under 3.5% seen once. The specimen sequenced was CD8+ T cells from blood. The origin of the receptors is a woman in her 40s in good health.

This clonotype came up many times. This chain links TRBV6-1 with TRBJ2-1, with 10 bases lining up with TRBD1. This CDR3 comprises 14 residues. CDR1 and CDR2 from the germline V gene are MNHNS and SASEGT. V lost 8 bases and J lost 6; bases outside the gene matches: 7. CDR3 sequence reads: CASPGTGETNEQFF. CDR3 in DNA: TGTGCCAGCCCCGGGACAGGGGAAACCAATGAGCAGTTCTTC.

This clonotype was detected ten times or more. This chain uses TRBV5-1 with TRBJ2-7, with 9 bases identical to TRBD1. Germline trimming cut 2 bases from V and 7 bases from J; bases unmatched to any gene: 22. The germline V gene has CDR1 SGHRS and CDR2 YFSETQ. CDR3 length: 19 residues. The CDR3 loop is CASSLTGGEDEWRVGEQYF. In DNA, the CDR3 is TGCGCCAGCAGCTTAACAGGGGGCGAGGACGAGTGGAGAGTGGGAGAGCAGTACTTC. Full variable domain (remainder filled in from reference TRBV5-1 and TRBJ2-7): KAGVTQTPRYLIKTRGQQVTLSCSPISGHRSVSWYQQTPGQGLQFLFEYFSETQRNKGNFPGRFSGRQFSNSRSEMNVSTLELGDSALYLCASSLTGGEDEWRVGEQYFGPGTRLTVT.

Ten or more counts support this clonotype. This rearrangement joins TRBV5-1 to TRBJ1-1; D gene uncertain. The germline CDR1 and CDR2 sequences are SGHRS and YFSETQ. V gave up 0 bases and J gave up 0 bases, with 9 bases separating them. This CDR3 is built from 15 residues. The CDR3 region has the DNA TGCGCCAGCAGCTTGGGAGGTTACATGAACACTGAAGCTTTCTTT. It translates to CASSLGGYMNTEAFF.

The rearrangement joins TRBV2 to TRBJ2-7, with 7 bases aligning to TRBD1. J was trimmed by 7 bases and V by 3 bases; bases with no gene match: 24. Looked up from germline, CDR1 is SNHLY and CDR2 is FYNNEI. CDR3 length: 19 amino acids. The CDR3 protein is CASSDPRTGQSLGEWEQYF. The CDR3 nucleotides read TGTGCCAGCAGTGACCCCCGGACAGGCCAAAGCCTGGGGGAATGGGAGCAGTACTTC.

This clonotype showed up many times. This chain uses TRBV5-1 with TRBJ2-1; D call uncertain. Looked up from germline, CDR1 is SGHRS and CDR2 is YFSETQ. Trimming took off 5 bases at V and 6 bases at J, with 18 bases between the two ends. CDR3 length equals 15 residues. The CDR3 protein is CASRYASQEANEQFF. In DNA form, the CDR3 reads TGCGCCAGCAGGTACGCCAGTCAGGAAGCCAATGAGCAGTTCTTC.